The T cell receptor beta chain described here comes from a study of T cell repertoires in cytomegalovirus infection. Background on the study: Based on public TCR beta signatures, there were indications of CMV infection and of a matching HLA type.

This CDR3 region has 12 residues. Trimming pared 5 bases from V and 7 bases from J, leaving 12 bases between. From germline, CDR1 is LNHDA and CDR2 SQIVND (reference sequence). MiXCR, applied by TCRdb to the reads, yields one record per CDR3 protein. The sample holds hundreds of thousands of distinct CDR3 sequences, 35% seen once. This sequence originates from a human donor in good health (CMV status not recorded). Some clones in this sample may be carry-over from other donors' samples. The chain employs TRBV19 and TRBJ2-7; the D is unclear. Sequenced material: PBMCs. As DNA, the CDR3 is TGTGCCAGTAGTGAACTACCTTGGGAGCAGTACTTC. It translates to CASSELPWEQYF. The full variable domain, with the rest looked up from reference TRBV19 and TRBJ2-7, is DGGITQSPKYLFRKEGQNVTLSCEQNLNHDAMYWYRQDPGQGLRLIYYSQIVNDFQKGDIAEGYSVSREKKESFPLTVTSAQKNPTAFYLCASSELPWEQYFGPGTRLTVT.